The 11 T cell receptor beta chains below come from one sample, sequenced in a study of T cell responses to AZD1222 COVID-19 vaccine (dated by TCRdb to the early 2020s). The sample's time point label is to be understood as: about 28 days (+/-7) after the second vaccine dose. The library was obtained by the immunoSEQ multiplex PCR assay. The clones in this table, taken by TCRdb from immuneACCESS, are in-frame only. Not every clone is retained; where verified, under half of the shortfall comes from an unresolved V gene, and the cause of the rest is unknown. This sample has 180,000 or so clones in its table, and approximately 94% of those were observed once. About 1% of the sample belongs to the ten largest clones. Here the sequenced sample was peripheral blood, taken 28 days after the second AZD1222 dose. The source is an adult who received the AZD1222 COVID-19 vaccine.

The rearrangement links TRBV3-1 (or the pseudogene TRBV3-2) to TRBJ1-2; no definite D call. This CDR3 is 15 amino acids long. The V gene's germline CDR1 is LGHDT and CDR2 YNNKEL (reference sequence). V lost 4 bases to trimming and J lost 8 bases, with 20 bases between them. CDR3 DNA: TGTGCCAGCAGCCTCGACCCGACGGTGCCCCGAGGCTACACCTTC. Protein product: CASSLDPTVPRGYTF.

The CDR3 region has the DNA TGTGCCTGGCAGAGAGGGTCGGGCTATGGCTACACCTTC. It specifies CAWQRGSGYGYTF. This rearrangement joins TRBV30 to TRBJ1-2; D gene ambiguous. The V gene's germline CDR1 is GTSNPN and CDR2 SVGIG (reference sequence). The V gene lost 5 bases and the J gene lost 4 bases, with 14 bases spanning the gap. The CDR3 length is 13 residues.

The chain couples TRBV19 to TRBJ2-7, with 7 nucleotides matching TRBD1. Germline assignment: CDR1 LNHDA and CDR2 SQIVND (reference sequence). V lost 5 bases to trimming and J lost 0 bases; unmatched junction nucleotides: 4. CDR3 length equals 14 residues. CDR3 region: CASSLRQGSYEQYF. The CDR3 DNA reads TGTGCCAGTAGTCTAAGACAGGGCTCCTACGAGCAGTACTTC.

V usage is TRBV7-2 and J usage is TRBJ1-1, with no clear D. Trimming took off 1 base at V and 1 base at J, with 7 bases between the two ends. The CDR3 has 14 residues. Germline CDR1 is SGHTA and CDR2 is FQGNSA. This CDR3 is CASSLVGGNTEAFF. The CDR3 DNA reads as TGTGCCAGCAGCTTAGTGGGAGGGAACACTGAAGCTTTCTTT.

This chain joins TRBV6-5 and TRBJ2-3; perhaps TRBD1 as D (6 bases). The CDR3 extends over 15 amino acids. V was shortened by 0 bases and J by 3 bases, with 10 bases between the two germline ends. From germline, CDR1 is MNHEY and CDR2 SVGAGI. The CDR3 DNA sequence: TGTGCCAGCAGTTACTCCGGACAGATGACAGATACGCAGTATTTT. Encoded protein: CASSYSGQMTDTQYF.

The chain has TRBV5-6 and TRBJ1-1; D possibly corresponds to TRBD1 (5 bases). Deletions cut 4 bases from V and 1 base from J, with 14 bases between. Germline CDR1 and CDR2: SGHDT and YYEEEE. The CDR3 consists of 15 residues. The CDR3 coding sequence is TGTGCCAGCAGCGTAACCGGGACGGGGAACACTGAAGCTTTCTTT. Translating it yields CASSVTGTGNTEAFF.

CDR3 sequence reads: CASSLKQGRTGELFF. The CDR3 DNA sequence: TGTGCCAGCAGCTTAAAGCAGGGGAGAACCGGGGAGCTGTTTTTT. The chain carries TRBV7-3 and TRBJ2-2; D is possibly TRBD1 (6 bases). Germline assignment: CDR1 SGHTA and CDR2 FQGTGA. V was shortened by 1 base and J by 5 bases, with 11 bases between the two germline ends. The CDR3 runs 15 residues.

The V call is TRBV5-1, the J call TRBJ2-1; 9 nucleotides align to TRBD2. The V gene's germline CDR1 is SGHRS and CDR2 YFSETQ. The V and J ends lost 1 base and 6 bases, in that order; junction bases with no gene match: 5. This CDR3 has 15 amino acids. CDR3: CASSLSGTSSNEQFF. The CDR3 nucleotides are TGCGCCAGCAGCTTGTCAGGGACTAGCTCCAATGAGCAGTTCTTC.

V and J are TRBV6-5 and TRBJ2-5; 7 positions match TRBD2. Trimming cost V 5 bases and J 4 bases; bases outside gene matches: 7. Germline CDR1 and CDR2: MNHEY and SVGAGI. This CDR3 region has 14 residues. The CDR3 loop reads CASSQTGEGETQYF. DNA of the CDR3: TGTGCCAGCAGTCAGACGGGGGAGGGAGAGACCCAGTACTTC.

The rearrangement uses TRBV27 and TRBJ1-5; 10 nucleotides agree with TRBD1. Looked up from germline, CDR1 is MNHEY and CDR2 is SMNVEV (reference sequence). The CDR3 length is 17 residues. J was trimmed by 7 bases and V by 7 bases; bases with no gene match: 16. The CDR3 nucleotides read TGTGCCAGCAACGGGCTGTGGCGACAGGGGGCAGGGCAGCCCCAGCATTTT. It translates to CASNGLWRQGAGQPQHF.

The rearrangement joins TRBV27 to TRBJ1-2; TRBD1 aligns across 7 bases. Germline CDR1 and CDR2: MNHEY and SMNVEV (reference sequence). The J segment lost 4 bases and the V segment lost 6 bases, leaving 8 bases of the junction unmatched. The CDR3 length is 14 residues. The CDR3, as DNA: TGTGCCAGCAGGTACCGGGACAGCGCCTATGGCTACACCTTC. It translates to CASRYRDSAYGYTF.